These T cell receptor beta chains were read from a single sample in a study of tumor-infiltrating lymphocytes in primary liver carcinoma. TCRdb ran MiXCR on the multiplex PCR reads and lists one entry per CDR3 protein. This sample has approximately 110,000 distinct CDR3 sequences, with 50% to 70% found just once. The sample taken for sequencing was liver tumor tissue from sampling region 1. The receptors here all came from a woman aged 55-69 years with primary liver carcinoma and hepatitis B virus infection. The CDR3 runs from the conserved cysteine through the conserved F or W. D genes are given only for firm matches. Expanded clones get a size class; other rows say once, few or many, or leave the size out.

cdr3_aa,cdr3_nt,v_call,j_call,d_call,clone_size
CAPDSGAHGYTF,TGTGCCCCCGACTCCGGGGCCCATGGCTACACCTTC,TRBV24-1,TRBJ1-2,-,few
CASSQQLGGDLGNAIYF,TGCGCCAGCAGCCAACAGCTGGGGGGAGACTTGGGAAACGCCATATATTTT,TRBV4-1,TRBJ1-3,-,-
CTSSVAPGLQGTDTQYF,TGCACCAGCAGCGTTGCACCGGGACTCCAAGGCACAGATACGCAGTATTTT,TRBV5-1,TRBJ2-3,-,-
CASSSGQGRYSYTF,TGTGCCAGCAGCTCGGGCCAGGGAAGGTATAGCTACACCTTC,TRBV11-2,TRBJ1-2,-,-
CASSLGQATGEAFF,TGTGCCAGCAGCTTAGGACAGGCGACGGGTGAAGCTTTCTTT,TRBV11-2,TRBJ1-1,-,-
CASRLDPTYGYTF,TGTGCCAGTAGATTAGATCCGACATATGGCTACACCTTC,TRBV11-2,TRBJ1-2,-,once
CASSLDGTSGRGIRVNKQFF,TGTGCCAGCAGCTTAGACGGGACTAGCGGGAGGGGAATCAGGGTCAATAAGCAGTTCTTC,TRBV11-2,TRBJ2-1,TRBD2,-
CASSLERGGGLGETQYF,TGTGCCAGCAGTTTAGAGAGGGGGGGAGGTCTGGGGGAGACCCAGTACTTC,TRBV12-3/TRBV12-4,TRBJ2-5,-,many
CVSSLLGATRGGRDTQYF,TGTGTCAGCAGTTTATTGGGTGCGACTAGAGGGGGACGAGATACGCAGTATTTT,TRBV28,TRBJ2-3,-,-
CSAPGLASYNEQFF,TGCAGTGCTCCGGGACTAGCCTCCTACAATGAGCAGTTCTTC,TRBV20-1,TRBJ2-1,TRBD2,-
CASSYSASGMAGETQYF,TGTGCAAGCAGTTACTCTGCTAGCGGGATGGCCGGGGAGACCCAGTACTTC,TRBV6-6,TRBJ2-5,TRBD2,-
CASTSGQPGDGYTF,TGTGCCAGCACCTCAGGACAGCCGGGGGATGGCTACACCTTC,TRBV12-3/TRBV12-4,TRBJ1-2,-,many
CARRDRLYGYTF,TGCGCCAGAAGGGACAGGTTGTATGGCTACACCTTC,TRBV12-3/TRBV12-4,TRBJ1-2,TRBD1,-
CASSLEGGAYSNQPHHF,TGTGCCAGCAGCTTAGAGGGGGGAGCCTATAGCAATCAGCCCCATCATTTT,TRBV7-8,TRBJ1-5,-,once
CASSPKRESRTGELFF,TGCGCCAGCAGCCCCAAGCGGGAGTCGAGAACCGGGGAGCTGTTTTTT,TRBV5-1,TRBJ2-2,TRBD2,few
CASSLENPRTTDTQYF,TGTGCCAGCAGCTTGGAAAACCCGCGGACCACGGATACGCAGTATTTT,TRBV11-1,TRBJ2-3,-,once
CASSQGGAIEQFF,TGTGCCAGCAGCCAAGGTGGGGCTATTGAGCAGTTCTTC,TRBV14,TRBJ2-1,-,many
CASSSNHNEQFF,TGTGCCAGCAGCTCCAATCACAATGAGCAGTTCTTC,TRBV6-6,TRBJ2-1,-,many
CASSPYRGRSGANVLTF,TGTGCCAGCAGCCCTTACAGGGGCCGCTCTGGGGCCAACGTCCTGACTTTC,TRBV11-2,TRBJ2-6,TRBD1,many
CTSSRGREVIGELSF,TGTACCAGCAGCCGGGGGCGAGAGGTAATCGGGGAGCTGTCTTTT,TRBV4-2,TRBJ2-2,-,-
CASSHKGRLQETQYF,TGCGCCAGCAGCCACAAAGGACGCCTTCAAGAGACCCAGTACTTC,TRBV4-1,TRBJ2-5,-,-
CSVGKGREAFF,TGCAGCGTTGGGAAGGGGAGGGAAGCTTTCTTT,TRBV29-1,TRBJ1-1,-,-
CANSLRQTGAYEQYF,TGTGCCAACAGCCTACGCCAGACAGGGGCCTACGAGCAGTACTTC,TRBV14,TRBJ2-7,TRBD1,-
CASSLLGYNEQFF,TGTGCCAGTAGTTTATTGGGCTACAATGAGCAGTTCTTC,TRBV19,TRBJ2-1,-,-
CAGRTSGSKEQYF,TGTGCCGGCCGGACTAGCGGGAGTAAGGAGCAGTACTTC,TRBV2,TRBJ2-7,TRBD2,-
CASSLVQDEQCF,TGTGCCAGCAGCCTAGTTCAGGACGAGCAGTGCTTC,TRBV11-2,TRBJ2-7,-,-
CASSLRKTQYF,TGTGCCAGCAGTTTGCGAAAGACCCAGTACTTC,TRBV12-3/TRBV12-4,TRBJ2-5,-,medium-sized
CARGPGLAGPDAQYF,TGTGCCAGAGGCCCTGGACTAGCGGGCCCAGATGCGCAGTATTTT,TRBV11-2,TRBJ2-3,TRBD2,-
CASTGISYEQYF,TGTGCCAGCACGGGCATCTCCTACGAGCAATACTTC,TRBV11-3,TRBJ2-7,-,-
CSADSGYTF,TGCAGCGCCGACTCTGGCTACACCTTC,TRBV29-1,TRBJ1-2,-,many
CASSPETGGNYEQYF,TGTGCCAGCAGCCCCGAGACAGGAGGCAACTACGAACAGTACTTC,TRBV11-3,TRBJ2-7,-,few
CANSLGLARELFF,TGTGCCAACAGCTTAGGTCTGGCCAGGGAGCTGTTTTTT,TRBV11-2,TRBJ2-2,-,-
CASGLDALNNEQFF,TGCGCCAGCGGCTTGGATGCCCTGAACAATGAGCAGTTCTTC,TRBV5-1,TRBJ2-1,-,-
CASGLSGIAGVADTQYF,TGTGCCAGCGGCCTCAGTGGTATAGCGGGGGTGGCAGATACGCAGTATTTT,TRBV11-2,TRBJ2-3,TRBD2,-
CASSPRRGFEQYF,TGTGCCAGCTCCCCCCGACGTGGTTTCGAGCAGTACTTC,TRBV7-2,TRBJ2-7,-,-
CASSQVSRTTSKNIQYF,TGTGCCAGCAGCCAAGTATCTCGGACAACGAGCAAAAACATTCAGTACTTC,TRBV4-2,TRBJ2-4,-,many
CASNPDRGTEAFF,TGTGCCAGTAACCCGGACAGGGGCACTGAAGCTTTCTTT,TRBV19,TRBJ1-1,TRBD1,once
CASSSHSAGNEQYF,TGTGCCAGCAGTTCACATTCTGCTGGGAACGAGCAGTACTTC,TRBV28,TRBJ2-7,-,many
CASSPEMSSYEQYF,TGTGCCAGCAGTCCGGAGATGAGCTCATACGAGCAGTACTTC,TRBV11-2,TRBJ2-7,-,-
CATSDSASHGYEQYF,TGTGCCACCAGTGATTCCGCATCCCATGGATACGAGCAGTACTTC,TRBV24-1,TRBJ2-7,-,-
CASSYSSPHRVSYEQYF,TGTGCCAGCAGTTACTCGAGTCCCCACAGGGTTTCCTACGAGCAGTACTTC,TRBV6-2/TRBV6-3,TRBJ2-7,-,many
CASTRESTGYTF,TGTGCCAGCACGAGGGAGTCGACGGGCTACACCTTC,TRBV12-3/TRBV12-4,TRBJ1-2,-,-
CASRDSDRPTEAFF,TGTGCCAGCAGAGACTCGGACAGGCCAACTGAAGCTTTCTTT,TRBV6-4,TRBJ1-1,TRBD1,-
CASSFLQGAAEAFF,TGCGCCAGCAGCTTCTTACAGGGGGCAGCTGAAGCTTTCTTT,TRBV5-1,TRBJ1-1,TRBD1,-
CSLGGARTDTQYF,TGCAGCCTTGGGGGCGCTAGAACAGATACGCAGTATTTT,TRBV29-1,TRBJ2-3,-,-
CASSETPQGTEAFF,TGTGCCAGCAGCGAAACCCCCCAGGGCACTGAAGCTTTCTTT,TRBV11-2,TRBJ1-1,-,-
CTSSLVPKNIQYF,TGTACCAGCAGCTTAGTGCCCAAAAACATTCAGTACTTC,TRBV11-2,TRBJ2-4,-,-
CASSPGLAGVNEQFF,TGTGCCAGCAGCCCGGGACTAGCGGGAGTTAATGAGCAGTTCTTC,TRBV7-3,TRBJ2-1,TRBD2,many
CASSLRQGGEKLFF,TGTGCCAGCAGTTTACGACAGGGGGGTGAAAAACTGTTTTTT,TRBV12-3/TRBV12-4,TRBJ1-4,TRBD1,many